These T cell receptor beta chains were read from a single sample in a study of T cells after yellow fever vaccination. TCRdb ran MiXCR on the 5' RACE reads and lists one entry per CDR3 protein. The sample includes some 420,000 distinct CDR3 sequences, around 20% seen only once; the top ten take about a sixth. The sample in question was PBMCs, obtained before the yellow fever booster vaccination. These receptors were taken from a man aged 18 to 30 who received the YFV17D yellow fever vaccine. The CDR3 runs from the conserved cysteine through the conserved F or W. D genes are given only for firm matches. Clone size is stated in some rows and not others, as once, few, many or a class when expanded.

v_gene,abundance,j_gene,d_gene,CDR3aa,CDR3nt
TRBV20-1,NA,TRBJ2-5,NA,CSARGEGGDQETQYF,TGCAGTGCTAGAGGGGAGGGGGGAGACCAAGAGACCCAGTACTTC
TRBV3-1,few,TRBJ2-1,TRBD2,CASSQQAGGLDEQFF,TGTGCCAGCAGCCAACAAGCGGGGGGACTCGATGAGCAGTTCTTC
TRBV6-2/TRBV6-3,few,TRBJ1-4,TRBD1,CASSSDTRQGKLFF,TGTGCCAGCAGTTCGGACACGAGACAGGGAAAACTGTTTTTT
TRBV7-9,few,TRBJ2-4,TRBD1,CASSSSITGGSKNIQYF,TGTGCCAGCAGCTCTTCGATCACAGGGGGCTCTAAAAACATTCAGTACTTC
TRBV5-1,few,TRBJ2-1,NA,CASSLGGGAGDEQFF,TGCGCCAGCAGCCTCGGAGGGGGGGCCGGGGATGAGCAGTTCTTC
TRBV2,NA,TRBJ2-3,TRBD1,CASSEVTGIITDTQYF,TGTGCCAGCAGTGAAGTGACAGGGATCATAACAGATACGCAGTATTTT
TRBV9,NA,TRBJ1-3,TRBD1,CASSVEGQVSGNTIYF,TGTGCCAGCAGCGTAGAGGGACAGGTCTCTGGAAACACCATATATTTT
TRBV7-8,NA,TRBJ1-2,TRBD1,CASSQDRGPRGYTF,TGTGCCAGCAGCCAGGACAGGGGGCCTCGTGGCTACACCTTC
TRBV7-9,once,TRBJ1-2,NA,CASSLRQANYGYTF,TGTGCCAGCAGCCTCCGACAAGCTAACTATGGCTACACCTTC
TRBV16,NA,TRBJ1-4,NA,CASSPYLGESEKLFF,TGTGCCAGCAGCCCTTACCTCGGGGAAAGCGAAAAACTGTTTTTT
TRBV12-3/TRBV12-4,few,TRBJ1-5,NA,CASRKTVGPNQPQHF,TGTGCCAGCAGAAAAACAGTAGGGCCGAATCAGCCCCAGCATTTT
TRBV20-1,NA,TRBJ1-1,TRBD1,CSATGGWETEAFF,TGCAGTGCTACAGGGGGCTGGGAAACTGAAGCTTTCTTT
TRBV4-2,NA,TRBJ1-3,NA,CSSSARYSGNTIYF,TGTTCCAGCAGCGCTAGGTACTCTGGAAACACCATATATTTT
TRBV3-2,NA,TRBJ2-7,NA,CASSQDRGRESYEQYF,TGTGCCAGCAGCCAAGATCGGGGCAGGGAGTCCTACGAGCAGTACTTC
TRBV15,NA,TRBJ2-5,NA,CATSRDLGRGETQYF,TGTGCCACCAGCAGAGACTTGGGAAGGGGTGAGACCCAGTACTTC
TRBV24-1,NA,TRBJ2-5,NA,CATGDQETQYF,TGTGCCACCGGGGACCAAGAGACCCAGTACTTC
TRBV5-1,few,TRBJ1-2,NA,CASSPRDRHGYTF,TGCGCCAGCAGCCCGAGGGATCGACATGGCTACACCTTC
TRBV7-9,NA,TRBJ2-7,NA,CASSLGVRSYEQYF,TGTGCCAGCAGCTTAGGGGTCAGATCCTACGAGCAGTACTTC
TRBV20-1,NA,TRBJ1-5,NA,CSATSLGKWQPQHF,TGCAGTGCCACTAGTCTGGGGAAGTGGCAGCCCCAGCATTTT
TRBV7-2,NA,TRBJ2-5,NA,CASSALTQISAQYF,TGTGCCAGCAGCGCACTGACTCAAATTTCGGCCCAGTACTTC
TRBV4-1,NA,TRBJ2-5,TRBD2,CASSQDGRLRIETQYF,TGCGCCAGCAGCCAAGACGGGAGGCTTCGGATAGAGACCCAGTACTTC
TRBV4-3,NA,TRBJ2-2,NA,CASSQGLWDTGELFF,TGCGCCAGCAGCCAAGGCCTTTGGGACACCGGGGAGCTGTTTTTT
TRBV7-2,NA,TRBJ2-3,TRBD1,CASSLAPGGQGIF,TGTGCCAGCAGCTTAGCGCCAGGCGGACAGGGGATTTTT
TRBV20-1,many,TRBJ1-6,NA,CSATLPGFNSPLHF,TGCAGTGCAACCTTACCGGGTTTCAATTCACCCCTCCACTTT
TRBV19,few,TRBJ2-4,TRBD1,CASQGQSKNIQYF,TGTGCCAGTCAGGGACAGAGCAAAAACATTCAGTACTTC
TRBV29-1,NA,TRBJ1-1,NA,CSVVADREAFF,TGCAGCGTTGTAGCGGACAGAGAAGCTTTCTTT
TRBV7-9,few,TRBJ1-6,NA,CASSLGAEFNSPLHF,TGTGCCAGCAGCTTAGGAGCCGAGTTCAATTCACCCCTCCACTTT
TRBV5-1,NA,TRBJ2-3,TRBD2,CASSWGSSGTDTQYF,TGCGCCAGCAGCTGGGGCAGTAGCGGGACGGATACGCAGTATTTT
TRBV6-1,NA,TRBJ2-5,NA,CACRGVRQTQYF,TGTGCCTGCAGGGGAGTACGGCAGACCCAGTACTTC
TRBV5-1,NA,TRBJ1-1,TRBD1,CASSTYRGNTEAFF,TGCGCCAGCAGTACCTACAGGGGGAACACTGAAGCTTTCTTT
TRBV29-1,few,TRBJ2-7,NA,CSVSGFDEQYF,TGCAGCGTTTCAGGGTTCGACGAGCAGTACTTC
TRBV4-1,NA,TRBJ2-2,NA,CASSQESGELFF,TGCGCCAGCAGCCAAGAATCCGGGGAGCTGTTTTTT
TRBV5-1,few,TRBJ2-3,NA,CASSSMRAASTDTQYF,TGCGCCAGCAGCTCGATGAGAGCAGCCAGCACAGATACGCAGTATTTT
TRBV6-6,NA,TRBJ1-2,NA,CASSYSPTGTLSRYGYTF,TGTGCCAGCAGTTACTCACCCACCGGGACCTTATCTCGCTATGGCTACACCTTC
TRBV7-9,NA,TRBJ2-6,NA,CASSLGGGGGANVLTF,TGTGCCAGCAGCTTGGGCGGCGGTGGGGGGGCCAACGTCCTGACTTTC
TRBV5-5,many,TRBJ2-1,TRBD2,CASSLASGGTSEQFF,TGTGCCAGCAGCTTGGCTAGCGGGGGGACAAGTGAGCAGTTCTTC
TRBV20-1,few,TRBJ2-3,NA,CSARDLGVFSTDTQYF,TGCAGTGCTAGAGATCTCGGGGTCTTTAGCACAGATACGCAGTATTTT
TRBV7-6,NA,TRBJ2-7,NA,CASSLGGTPTYEQYF,TGTGCCAGCAGCCTAGGGGGGACACCGACCTACGAGCAGTACTTC
TRBV7-6,NA,TRBJ1-3,TRBD1,CASKQGGGNTIYF,TGTGCCAGCAAACAGGGGGGAGGAAACACCATATATTTT
TRBV7-9,few,TRBJ1-2,NA,CASSLASTGYGYTF,TGTGCCAGCAGCTTAGCAAGCACGGGATATGGCTACACCTTC
TRBV7-3,NA,TRBJ2-3,NA,CASSQTVQRTDTQYF,TGTGCCAGCAGCCAAACCGTCCAACGCACAGATACGCAGTATTTT
TRBV4-3,NA,TRBJ1-4,NA,CASSNGPLEKLFF,TGCGCCAGCAGCAACGGACCGCTGGAAAAACTGTTTTTT
TRBV6-5,NA,TRBJ1-6,NA,CASRHRPGLPNSPLHF,TGTGCCAGCAGACACCGACCGGGACTGCCTAATTCACCCCTCCACTTT
TRBV7-2,few,TRBJ1-2,NA,CASSPMMDWRGYTF,TGTGCCAGCAGCCCTATGATGGACTGGCGAGGCTACACCTTC
TRBV4-3,NA,TRBJ1-2,TRBD1,CASSQAETGAIYGYTF,TGCGCCAGCAGCCAAGCCGAGACAGGGGCTATCTATGGCTACACCTTC
TRBV24-1,few,TRBJ1-5,TRBD1,CATSEPTGISNQPQHF,TGTGCCACCAGTGAACCGACAGGGATAAGCAATCAGCCCCAGCATTTT
TRBV23-1,NA,TRBJ2-7,NA,CASSQSSETYEQYF,TGCGCCAGCAGTCAATCTTCAGAGACCTACGAGCAGTACTTC
TRBV12-3/TRBV12-4,few,TRBJ2-3,NA,CASTLNTDTQYF,TGTGCCAGCACCCTTAACACAGATACGCAGTATTTT
TRBV2,few,TRBJ2-2,TRBD2,CAGSSGGANTGELFF,TGTGCCGGGTCTAGCGGGGGGGCGAACACCGGGGAGCTGTTTTTT
TRBV20-1,NA,TRBJ1-5,NA,CSARERPYSNQPQHF,TGCAGTGCTAGAGAGCGGCCGTATAGCAATCAGCCCCAGCATTTT
TRBV5-6,NA,TRBJ1-2,NA,CASSLTLHYGYTF,TGTGCCAGCAGCTTGACACTCCACTATGGCTACACCTTC
TRBV7-8,NA,TRBJ2-3,NA,CASSLVVAPGGTDTQYF,TGTGCCAGCAGCTTAGTTGTAGCGCCGGGGGGCACAGATACGCAGTATTTT
TRBV20-1,few,TRBJ2-5,TRBD2,CSAMPTAGVETQYF,TGCAGTGCTATGCCAACGGCGGGAGTAGAGACCCAGTACTTC
TRBV19,NA,TRBJ1-1,NA,CASSPRVGLGEAFF,TGTGCCAGTAGCCCCCGGGTGGGGTTGGGTGAAGCTTTCTTT